These 3 T cell receptor beta chains originate from one sample sequenced in a study of identical twins. TCRdb used MiXCR to reprocess the 5' RACE reads, holding one entry per CDR3 protein. Here the sample spans some 900,000 distinct CDR3 sequences, about 12% being singletons. This same sample was also part of a study on yellow fever vaccine responses in identical twins.

What was sequenced was PBMCs. The receptors here all came from a woman aged 18-35 years in good health.

The V call is TRBV20-1, the J call TRBJ1-2, with D tentatively TRBD1 (5 bases). Germline assignment: CDR1 DFQATT and CDR2 SNEGSKA (reference sequence). The ends were cut back, 0 bases at V and 7 bases at J, with 6 bases in the middle. The CDR3 totals 11 residues. CDR3 residues: CSARDGAGYTF. The CDR3 DNA follows: TGCAGTGCTAGAGATGGGGCTGGCTACACCTTC.

The V gene is TRBV20-1, the J gene TRBJ1-1, with a tentative D call TRBD1 (5 bases). Germline values: CDR1 DFQATT, CDR2 SNEGSKA (reference sequence). The V end was cut by 3 bases, the J end by 0 bases, with 11 bases between. The CDR3 totals 14 residues. The CDR3 nucleotides are TGCAGTGCTAGGGCGGGACCGGTGAACACTGAAGCTTTCTTT. It specifies CSARAGPVNTEAFF.

The gene calls are TRBV27 and TRBJ2-5; D gene unclear. Germline assignment: CDR1 MNHEY and CDR2 SMNVEV (reference sequence). The CDR3 consists of 13 residues. V was trimmed by 4 bases and J by 3 bases, leaving 9 bases between them. The CDR3 DNA reads TGTGCCAGCAGTTGGTCTAGGGAAGAGACCCAGTACTTC. It yields the protein CASSWSREETQYF.